Below are 21 T cell receptor beta chains sequenced from a single sample in a study of Graves' ophthalmopathy and Graves' hyperthyroidism. Transcripts of RNA were the source for amplifying TCR beta CDR3 regions. Second-round multiplex PCR followed a first-round RT-PCR using HTBI primers. MiXCR, run by TCRdb on the multiplex PCR reads, gives a single entry per CDR3 protein. Among 260,000 or so distinct CDR3 sequences listed, around 45% were seen once. Sequences were obtained from peripheral blood. The receptors were gathered from an adult man with Graves' ophthalmopathy.

To note about this clonotype: With a much larger clone just one base away, this may be a read error. V usage is TRBV29-1 and J usage is TRBJ1-5, with TRBD1 identical over 9 bases. Per the germline V gene, CDR1 is SQVTM and CDR2 is ANQGSEA. The CDR3 is made up of 13 amino acids. CDR3 sequence: CSVRQGEGQPRHF. The CDR3 DNA follows: TGCAGCGTTCGACAGGGGGAGGGGCAGCCCCGGCATTTT. The full variable domain, with the rest looked up from reference TRBV29-1 and TRBJ1-5, is SAVISQKPSRDICQRGTSLTIQCQVDSQVTMMFWYRQQPGQSLTLIATANQGSEATYESGFVIDKFPISRPNLTFSTLTVSNMSPEDSSIYLCSVRQGEGQPRHFGDGTRLSIL.

The chain links TRBV28 to TRBJ1-5; D might be TRBD1 (6 bases). The CDR3 consists of 13 residues. The germline gives CDR1 MDHEN, CDR2 SYDVKM. The V gene lost 3 bases and the J gene lost 11 bases, with 14 bases spanning the gap. In DNA form, the CDR3 reads TGTGCCAGCAGTTTGGGGGGGCCCCAGACCCAGCATTTT. Amino acids: CASSLGGPQTQHF. Using reference TRBV28 and TRBJ1-5 for the parts outside the CDR3, the full variable domain is DVKVTQSSRYLVKRTGEKVFLECVQDMDHENMFWYRQDPGLGLRLIYFSYDVKMKEKGDIPEGYSVSREKKERFSLILESASTNQTSMYLCASSLGGPQTQHFGDGTRLSIL.

Comment on this clonotype: This is likely a read error, given that the CDR3 carries no conserved phenylalanine or tryptophan at its end. The chain joins TRBV24-1 to TRBJ1-5, with D perhaps TRBD1 (5 bases). The CDR3 is 14 residues long. CDR1 and CDR2 (germline): KGHDR, SFDVKD. With 0 bases removed from V and 7 bases from J, the gap between germline ends came to 9 bases. CDR3: CATSDLGAEQPQHL. The DNA of the CDR3 is TGTGCCACCAGTGATTTGGGGGCTGAGCAGCCCCAGCATCTT.

Details on this clonotype: With a much larger clone just one base away, this may be a read error. This sequence joins TRBV24-1 and TRBJ1-2; TRBD1 is a possible D gene (5 bases). V was shortened by 2 bases and J by 8 bases, with 26 bases between the two germline ends. Germline lookup yields CDR1 KGHDR and CDR2 SFDVKD. There are 18 residues in the CDR3. The CDR3 spells CATSDSFGTIRAPHGYTF. CDR3 DNA sequence: TGTGCCACCAGTGATTCATTCGGGACGATAAGAGCGCCTCACGGCTACACCTTC.

This clonotype has only a few counts. V and J are TRBV7-2 and TRBJ2-7; no firm D call. V gave up 2 bases and J gave up 4 bases, with 12 bases separating them. Germline lookup yields CDR1 SGHTA and CDR2 FQGNSA. The length of the CDR3 is 14 residues. Written as DNA, the CDR3 is TGTGCCAGCAGCTTAATGGCAGGCACTTACGAGCAGTACTTC. Residues: CASSLMAGTYEQYF.

The chain has TRBV7-8 and TRBJ1-5, with D unclear. There are 13 residues in the CDR3. The V end lost 4 bases, the J end lost 5 bases, and 9 bases lay between the germline ends. CDR1 and CDR2 from the germline V gene are SGHVS and FQNEAQ. CDR3 coding DNA: TGTGCCAGCAGCTCCCTGACCCATCAGCCCCAGCATTTT. It yields the protein CASSSLTHQPQHF. The full variable domain, rest sourced from reference TRBV7-8 and TRBJ1-5, is GAGVSQSPRYKVAKRGQDVALRCDPISGHVSLFWYQQALGQGPEFLTYFQNEAQLDKSGLPSDRFFAERPEGSVSTLKIQRTQQEDSAVYLCASSSLTHQPQHFGDGTRLSIL.

The CDR3 DNA is TGTGCCAGCAGCTTAAGGACAGGGGGCACTGAAGCTTTCTTT. It codes for CASSLRTGGTEAFF. This chain connects TRBV7-8 to TRBJ1-1, with TRBD1 identical over 10 bases. Germline CDR1 and CDR2: SGHVS and FQNEAQ. This CDR3 is built from 14 residues. V was clipped by 2 bases and J by 4 bases; unmatched bases: 1.

Only a few counts were recorded for this clonotype. The rearrangement uses TRBV7-8 and TRBJ2-5; 10 nucleotides agree with TRBD2. CDR1 and CDR2 from the germline V gene are SGHVS and FQNEAQ. There are 15 residues in the CDR3. Trimming took 4 bases from V and 0 from J; bases not matched to a gene: 2. CDR3 sequence (DNA): TGTGCCAGCAGCTCGGGACTAGCGTACCAAGAGACCCAGTACTTC. As protein: CASSSGLAYQETQYF. Full variable domain (missing parts from reference TRBV7-8 and TRBJ2-5): GAGVSQSPRYKVAKRGQDVALRCDPISGHVSLFWYQQALGQGPEFLTYFQNEAQLDKSGLPSDRFFAERPEGSVSTLKIQRTQQEDSAVYLCASSSGLAYQETQYFGPGTRLLVL.

This clonotype was recorded at least ten times. The chain carries TRBV25-1 and TRBJ2-7; 8 bases are a match to TRBD2. This CDR3 has 13 residues. Per germline, CDR1 MGHDK and CDR2 SYGVNS. V shed 5 bases and J 2 bases; nucleotides not matched to a gene: 2. The CDR3 coding sequence is TGTGCCAGCAGTAGCGGGAGCACCTACGAGCAGTACTTC. This sequence encodes CASSSGSTYEQYF.

The V gene is TRBV12-3 or TRBV12-4, the J gene TRBJ2-3, with no clear D. V lost 8 bases to trimming and J lost 6 bases, with 15 bases between them. This CDR3 region has 13 residues. DNA for the CDR3: TGTGCCAGCCAGTGGATAGCCAGCGATACGCAGTATTTT. It codes for CASQWIASDTQYF.

The chain links TRBV5-1 to TRBJ2-2, with TRBD2 identical over 8 bases. This CDR3 spans 16 amino acids. In germline, CDR1 is SGHRS, CDR2 YFSETQ. Losses at the gene ends were 0 bases for V and 1 base for J; bases not matched to a gene: 2. The CDR3 is CASSLGLALNTGELFF. The CDR3 bases are TGCGCCAGCAGCTTGGGACTAGCGCTGAACACCGGGGAGCTGTTTTTT.

This clonotype was seen only once. The J gene is TRBJ1-5, the V gene TRBV19; 9 bases align to TRBD1. The CDR3 spans 17 residues. Trimming cost V 5 bases and J 7 bases; bases outside gene matches: 15. Germline CDR1 is LNHDA and CDR2 is SQIVND (reference sequence). This CDR3 is CASSSRRPGQGAQPQHF. Written as DNA, the CDR3 is TGTGCCAGTAGTTCCCGGCGCCCGGGACAGGGAGCGCAGCCCCAGCATTTT. Combining the CDR3 with reference TRBV19 and TRBJ1-5 gives the whole variable domain DGGITQSPKYLFRKEGQNVTLSCEQNLNHDAMYWYRQDPGQGLRLIYYSQIVNDFQKGDIAEGYSVSREKKESFPLTVTSAQKNPTAFYLCASSSRRPGQGAQPQHFGDGTRLSIL.

The CDR3 DNA is TGCGCCAGCAGCTTCGAACCTCACAGGGGAGGGAATTCACCCCTCCACTTT. It is translated as CASSFEPHRGGNSPLHF. The chain uses TRBV5-1 and TRBJ1-6; 7 nucleotides match TRBD1. The CDR3 is 17 amino acids. Germline assignment: CDR1 SGHRS and CDR2 YFSETQ. With V trimmed by 2 bases and J by 7 bases, 12 bases remained unmatched.

This chain joins TRBV5-4 and TRBJ2-7; 8 positions match TRBD2. The CDR3 runs 13 residues. The V gene's germline CDR1 is SGHNT and CDR2 YYREEE (reference sequence). Unmatched junction bases numbered 2, after V lost 4 bases and J lost 2 bases. The CDR3, as DNA: TGTGCCAGCAGCCAGACTAGCGCCTACGAGCAGTACTTC. Translating gives CASSQTSAYEQYF.

This chain connects TRBV6-6 to TRBJ1-1, with D hard to call. CDR3 size: 11 residues. Trimming left V 10 bases short and J 5 bases short, with 11 bases between. From germline, CDR1 is MNHNY and CDR2 SVGAGI (reference sequence). CDR3 protein: CANSPNTEAFF. CDR3 DNA sequence: TGTGCCAACAGCCCTAATACTGAAGCTTTCTTT.

This clonotype came up many times. The chain employs TRBV20-1 and TRBJ1-2; TRBD1 agrees at 7 bases. The length of the CDR3 is 15 residues. Germline V CDR1 and CDR2: DFQATT, SNEGSKA (reference sequence). Germline trimming cut 1 base from V and 5 bases from J; bases unmatched to any gene: 10. The CDR3 DNA is TGCAGTGCTAGAGGATCGACAGGGACATCTTATGGCTACACCTTC. This sequence encodes CSARGSTGTSYGYTF.

This clonotype was counted a few times. This sequence joins TRBV13 and TRBJ1-2, with TRBD1 identical over 7 bases. The V segment lost 1 base and the J segment 5 bases; nucleotides outside the gene matches: 7. The CDR3 totals 15 residues. CDR1 is PRHDT, CDR2 FYEKMQ, per germline (reference sequence). The CDR3 loop reads CASSLDGTVRYGYTF. The CDR3 DNA reads as TGTGCCAGCAGCTTAGATGGGACAGTGCGATATGGCTACACCTTC.

The rearrangement links TRBV12-3 or TRBV12-4 to TRBJ1-2; D remains ambiguous. V was shortened by 8 bases and J by 8 bases, with 21 bases between the two germline ends. The CDR3 extends over 14 amino acids. CDR3 DNA: TGTGCCAGCCAAAAAGGCGTCTCCTCTTCCGGCTACACCTTC. Amino acids: CASQKGVSSSGYTF.

This rearrangement joins TRBV5-8 to TRBJ2-7; tentatively, D is TRBD1 or TRBD2 (6 bases each). CDR1 and CDR2 (germline): SGHTS, YDEGEE. V lost 4 bases and J 8 bases, leaving 22 bases between the germline ends. This CDR3 is 15 amino acids long. Here the CDR3 DNA reads TGTGCCAGCAGCCCACCCCCACAGGGAGGAGTAAAGCAGTACTTC. This gives the protein CASSPPPQGGVKQYF.

This clonotype was counted a few times. The chain couples TRBV7-3 to TRBJ2-5; D possibly corresponds to TRBD1 (6 bases). Germline CDR1 is SGHTA and CDR2 is FQGTGA. V lost 2 bases, J lost 2 bases, and 12 bases lay in between. The CDR3 contains 15 residues. CDR3 nucleotides: TGTGCCAGCAGCTTATCAGGACAGTTACAAGAGACCCAGTACTTC. Its protein product is CASSLSGQLQETQYF.

With respect to this clonotype: This could be a read error, since a much larger clone is one nucleotide away. The rearrangement uses TRBV25-1 and TRBJ1-6; the D gene is possibly TRBD1 (6 bases). CDR1 and CDR2 from the germline V gene are MGHDK and SYGVNS. CDR3 length equals 16 residues. The CDR3: CAGSAPGGGLRSPLHF. DNA of the CDR3: TGTGCCGGCAGTGCCCCTGGTGGGGGGCTCCGGTCACCCCTCCACTTT.